These T cell receptor beta chains were read from a single sample in a study of shared clonotypes between healthy human individuals. Clones were sequenced by immunoSEQ multiplex PCR, and TCRdb holds only the in-frame ones, with some missing. Here the sample spans approximately 2.3 million clones, approximately 93% being singletons. Material for sequencing was naive CD4+ T cells from PBMCs. Receptors originate from a man between 18 and 29 years old in good health. Some clones in this sample may be carry-over from other donors' samples. The CDR3 runs from the conserved cysteine through the conserved F or W. D genes are given only for firm matches. Clone size, where shown, is once, few, many, or a class for clones that have expanded.

-	-	TRBV28	TRBJ1-4	CASRPPGGNEKLFF	TGTGCCAGCAGGCCACCGGGAGGGAATGAAAAACTGTTTTTT
-	-	TRBV7-2	TRBJ2-3	CASSLVAGSTDTQYF	TGTGCCAGCAGCTTAGTCGCAGGTTCAACGGATACACAGTATTTT
once	-	TRBV28	TRBJ2-7	CATMGLYEQYF	TGTGCCACTATGGGACTCTACGAGCAGTACTTC
-	TRBD1	TRBV4-2	TRBJ1-1	CASSHEIQGAEAFF	TGTGCCAGCAGCCACGAAATACAGGGGGCTGAAGCTTTCTTT
-	-	TRBV10-3	TRBJ1-4	CATANTPREEKLFF	TGTGCCACCGCTAACACTCCCCGAGAGGAAAAACTGTTTTTT
-	-	TRBV6-7	TRBJ2-7	CASSWGYTTYEQYF	TGTGCCAGCAGTTGGGGTTACACCACCTACGAGCAGTACTTC
-	-	TRBV11-2	TRBJ1-2	CASTRGLTNYGYTF	TGTGCCAGCACCCGGGGCCTTACTAACTATGGCTACACCTTC
-	-	TRBV18	TRBJ1-3	CASSPGAHNTIYF	TGTGCCAGCTCACCGGGGGCTCACAACACCATATATTTT
once	-	TRBV19	TRBJ1-2	CASRGQDAGNYGYTF	TGTGCCAGCCGAGGCCAAGATGCCGGAAACTATGGCTACACCTTC
-	TRBD2	TRBV5-4	TRBJ2-1	CASSPPGGAGVNEQFF	TGTGCCAGCAGCCCCCCGGGGGGAGCGGGAGTTAATGAGCAGTTCTTC
-	TRBD2	TRBV5-1	TRBJ2-1	CASRTSGDSYNEQFF	TGCGCCAGCCGGACTAGCGGGGACTCCTACAATGAGCAGTTCTTC
once	TRBD2	TRBV4-2	TRBJ2-5	CASSRTSGDQETQYF	TGTGCCAGCAGCCGGACTAGCGGGGACCAAGAGACCCAGTACTTC
-	TRBD2	TRBV4-2	TRBJ2-1	CASSQDGGTSGATYNEQFF	TGTGCCAGCAGCCAAGATGGTGGGACTAGCGGGGCCACCTACAATGAGCAGTTCTTC
-	-	TRBV7-9	TRBJ2-3	CASSLRGAGNTDTQYF	TGTGCCAGCAGCTTACGGGGGGCGGGGAACACAGATACGCAGTATTTT
once	TRBD2	TRBV5-1	TRBJ2-1	CASSPVGGRNNEQFF	TGCGCCAGCAGCCCCGTGGGAGGGCGAAACAATGAGCAGTTCTTC
-	-	TRBV7-9	TRBJ2-3	CASSVAGGVNTQYF	TGTGCCAGCAGTGTCGCCGGGGGAGTGAATACGCAGTATTTT
once	TRBD2	TRBV11-2	TRBJ2-1	CASSLRLAEAYNEQFF	TGTGCCAGCAGCTTAAGACTAGCGGAAGCCTACAATGAGCAGTTCTTC
-	TRBD2	TRBV11-2	TRBJ2-7	CASSLAASGLYEQYF	TGTGCCAGCAGCTTAGCGGCTAGCGGACTATACGAGCAGTACTTC
-	-	TRBV7-2	TRBJ1-3	CASSLTRNTIYF	TGTGCCAGCAGCTTGACAAGAAACACCATATATTTT
-	-	TRBV7-3	TRBJ2-5	CASSPTGQVRETQYF	TGTGCCAGCAGCCCAACGGGGCAGGTCCGAGAGACCCAGTACTTC
-	TRBD2	TRBV19	TRBJ2-1	CASIPGRTSGRGNEQFF	TGTGCCAGTATTCCCGGAAGGACTAGCGGGAGAGGTAATGAGCAGTTCTTC
-	-	TRBV6-5	TRBJ1-2	CASRPVGAPYGYTF	TGTGCCAGCAGACCGGTCGGCGCCCCATATGGCTACACCTTC
-	-	TRBV2	TRBJ1-1	CASRYIIDPRGTEAFF	TGTGCCAGCAGATATATTATAGACCCCCGGGGGACTGAAGCTTTCTTT
-	TRBD2	TRBV27	TRBJ2-5	CASSLSVLAGGSRETQYF	TGTGCCAGCAGTTTATCGGTACTAGCGGGAGGGTCCAGGGAGACCCAGTACTTC
-	-	TRBV7-9	TRBJ2-2	CASSLGSRLTYTGELFF	TGTGCCAGCAGCTTAGGGTCTCGCCTGACGTACACCGGGGAGCTGTTTTTT
-	-	TRBV18	TRBJ2-2	CASSRAVPPNTGELFF	TGTGCCAGCTCCCGAGCGGTGCCGCCAAACACCGGGGAGCTGTTTTTT
-	-	TRBV7-9	TRBJ2-5	CASSLGSTREETQYF	TGTGCCAGCAGCTTAGGGAGCACACGTGAAGAGACCCAGTACTTC
-	-	TRBV9	TRBJ1-2	CASSVGAVGEGYTF	TGTGCCAGCAGCGTAGGGGCCGTAGGGGAAGGCTACACCTTC
-	TRBD2	TRBV5-6	TRBJ2-7	CASSSPGLAGAYEQYF	TGTGCCAGCAGCTCCCCGGGACTAGCGGGAGCCTACGAGCAGTACTTC